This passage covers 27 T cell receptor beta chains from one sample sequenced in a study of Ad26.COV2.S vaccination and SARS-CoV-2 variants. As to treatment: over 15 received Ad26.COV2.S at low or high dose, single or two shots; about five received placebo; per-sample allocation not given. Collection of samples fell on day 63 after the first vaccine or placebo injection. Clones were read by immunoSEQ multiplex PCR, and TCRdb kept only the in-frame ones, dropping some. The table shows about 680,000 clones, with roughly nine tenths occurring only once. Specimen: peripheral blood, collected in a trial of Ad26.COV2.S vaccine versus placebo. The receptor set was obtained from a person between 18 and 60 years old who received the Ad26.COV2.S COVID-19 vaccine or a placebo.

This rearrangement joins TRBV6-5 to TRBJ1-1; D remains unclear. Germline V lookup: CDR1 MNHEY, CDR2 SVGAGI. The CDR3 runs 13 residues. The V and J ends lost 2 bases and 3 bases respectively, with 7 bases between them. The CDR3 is CASSYGPHTEAFF. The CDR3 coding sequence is TGTGCCAGCAGTTACGGACCACACACTGAAGCTTTCTTT.

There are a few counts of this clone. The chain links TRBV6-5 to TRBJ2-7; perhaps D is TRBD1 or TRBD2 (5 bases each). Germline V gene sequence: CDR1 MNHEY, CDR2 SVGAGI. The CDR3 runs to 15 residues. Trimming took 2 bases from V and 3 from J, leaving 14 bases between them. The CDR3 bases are TGTGCCAGCAGTTACGGAAGGGGACGAGGCTACGAGCAGTACTTC. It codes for CASSYGRGRGYEQYF.

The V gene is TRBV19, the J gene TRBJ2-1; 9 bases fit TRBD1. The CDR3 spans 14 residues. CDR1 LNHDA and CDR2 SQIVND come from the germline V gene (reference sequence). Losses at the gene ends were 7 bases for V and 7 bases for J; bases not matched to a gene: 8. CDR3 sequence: CASNVQGAGNEQFF. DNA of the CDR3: TGTGCCAGTAATGTACAGGGGGCTGGTAATGAGCAGTTCTTC.

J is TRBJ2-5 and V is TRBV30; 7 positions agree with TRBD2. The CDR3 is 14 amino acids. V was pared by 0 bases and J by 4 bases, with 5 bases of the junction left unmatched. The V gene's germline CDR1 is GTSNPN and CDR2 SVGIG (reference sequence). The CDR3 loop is CAWSVKAGSETQYF. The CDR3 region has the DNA TGTGCCTGGAGTGTAAAAGCGGGATCAGAGACCCAGTACTTC.

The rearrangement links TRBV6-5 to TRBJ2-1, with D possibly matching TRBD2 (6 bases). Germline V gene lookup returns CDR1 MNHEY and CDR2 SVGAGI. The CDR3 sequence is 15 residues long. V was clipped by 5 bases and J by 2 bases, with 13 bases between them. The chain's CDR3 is CASSPLAAAYNEQFF. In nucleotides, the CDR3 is TGTGCCAGCAGTCCACTAGCCGCGGCCTACAATGAGCAGTTCTTC.

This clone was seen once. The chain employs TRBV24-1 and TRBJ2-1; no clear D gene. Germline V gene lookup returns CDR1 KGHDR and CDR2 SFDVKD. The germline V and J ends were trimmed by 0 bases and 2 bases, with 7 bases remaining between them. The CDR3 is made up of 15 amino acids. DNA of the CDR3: TGTGCCACCAGTGATTTGGATCGCACCTACAATGAGCAGTTCTTC. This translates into CATSDLDRTYNEQFF.

The CDR3 nucleotides are TGTGCCAGCAGTCTATCCGGGACAGGGGTCGCTGAAGCTTTCTTT. Protein sequence: CASSLSGTGVAEAFF. V usage is TRBV6-2 or TRBV6-3 and J usage is TRBJ1-1; TRBD1 matches 10 bases. The CDR3 covers 15 residues. V gave up 5 bases and J gave up 6 bases; unmatched junction bases: 9. CDR1 and CDR2 (germline): MNHEY, SVGEGT.

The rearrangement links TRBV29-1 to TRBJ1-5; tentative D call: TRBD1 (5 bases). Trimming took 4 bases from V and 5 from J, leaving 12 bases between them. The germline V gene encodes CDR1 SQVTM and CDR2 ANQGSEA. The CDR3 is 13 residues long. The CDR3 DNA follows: TGCAGCGTTGGGGGGTACAGCGATCAGCCCCAGCATTTT. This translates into CSVGGYSDQPQHF. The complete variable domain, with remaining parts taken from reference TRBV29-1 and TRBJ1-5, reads SAVISQKPSRDICQRGTSLTIQCQVDSQVTMMFWYRQQPGQSLTLIATANQGSEATYESGFVIDKFPISRPNLTFSTLTVSNMSPEDSSIYLCSVGGYSDQPQHFGDGTRLSIL.

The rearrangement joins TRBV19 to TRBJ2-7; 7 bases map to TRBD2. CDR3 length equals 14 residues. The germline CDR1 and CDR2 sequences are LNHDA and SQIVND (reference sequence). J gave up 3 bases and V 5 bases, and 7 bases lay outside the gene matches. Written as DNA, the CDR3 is TGTGCCAGTAGTTACCAGCGGGGACTCTACGAGCAGTACTTC. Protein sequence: CASSYQRGLYEQYF.

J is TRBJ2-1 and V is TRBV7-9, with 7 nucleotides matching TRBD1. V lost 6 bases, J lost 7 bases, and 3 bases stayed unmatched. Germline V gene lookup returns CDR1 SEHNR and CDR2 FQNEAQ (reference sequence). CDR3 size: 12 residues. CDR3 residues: CASRSTGNEQFF. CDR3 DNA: TGTGCCAGCAGGTCGACAGGGAATGAGCAGTTCTTC.

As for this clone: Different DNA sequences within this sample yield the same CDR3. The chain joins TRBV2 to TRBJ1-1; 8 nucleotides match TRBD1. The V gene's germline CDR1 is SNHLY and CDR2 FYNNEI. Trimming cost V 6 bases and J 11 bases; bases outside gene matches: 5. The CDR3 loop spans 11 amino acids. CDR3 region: CASSQDRAAFF. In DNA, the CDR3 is TGTGCCAGCAGCCAGGACAGGGCGGCTTTCTTT.

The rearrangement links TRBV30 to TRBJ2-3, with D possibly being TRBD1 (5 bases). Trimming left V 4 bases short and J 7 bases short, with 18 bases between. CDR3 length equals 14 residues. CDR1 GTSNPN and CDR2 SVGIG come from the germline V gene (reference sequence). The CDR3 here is CAWNPRIGANTQYF. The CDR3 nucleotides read TGTGCCTGGAACCCCAGGATAGGGGCGAATACGCAGTATTTT.

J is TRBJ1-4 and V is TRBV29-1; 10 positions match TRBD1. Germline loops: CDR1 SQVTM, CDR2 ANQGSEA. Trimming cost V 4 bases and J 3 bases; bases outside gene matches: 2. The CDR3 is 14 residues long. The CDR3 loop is CSVGGTGANEKLFF. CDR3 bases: TGCAGCGTTGGTGGGACAGGGGCTAATGAAAAACTGTTTTTT.

The CDR3 loop is CASSARLAGGSSTDTQYF. For the CDR3, the DNA is TGTGCCAGCAGCGCCCGACTAGCGGGGGGCTCTAGCACAGATACGCAGTATTTT. The chain has TRBV9 and TRBJ2-3; 13 bases map to TRBD2. The ends lost 3 bases at V and 0 bases at J; junction bases unmatched: 7. The CDR3 has 18 amino acids. Germline V lookup: CDR1 SGDLS, CDR2 YYNGEE.

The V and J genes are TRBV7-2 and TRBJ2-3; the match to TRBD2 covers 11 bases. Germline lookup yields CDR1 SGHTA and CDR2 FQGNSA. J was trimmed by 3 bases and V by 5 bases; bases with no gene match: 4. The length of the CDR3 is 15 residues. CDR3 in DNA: TGTGCCAGCAGCCCGGGACTAGCGGTAACAGATACGCAGTATTTT. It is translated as CASSPGLAVTDTQYF.

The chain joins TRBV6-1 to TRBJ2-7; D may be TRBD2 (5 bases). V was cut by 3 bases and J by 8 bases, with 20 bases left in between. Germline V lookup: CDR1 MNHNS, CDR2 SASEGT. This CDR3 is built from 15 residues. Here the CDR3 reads CASSDRGSAGNKQYF. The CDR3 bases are TGTGCCAGCAGTGACCGCGGGTCCGCCGGTAATAAGCAGTACTTC.

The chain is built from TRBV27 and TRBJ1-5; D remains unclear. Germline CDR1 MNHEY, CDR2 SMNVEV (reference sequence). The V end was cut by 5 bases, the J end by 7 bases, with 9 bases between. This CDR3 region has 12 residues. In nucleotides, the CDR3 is TGTGCCAGCAGTCCCACAAGGCAGCCCCAGCATTTT. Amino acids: CASSPTRQPQHF.

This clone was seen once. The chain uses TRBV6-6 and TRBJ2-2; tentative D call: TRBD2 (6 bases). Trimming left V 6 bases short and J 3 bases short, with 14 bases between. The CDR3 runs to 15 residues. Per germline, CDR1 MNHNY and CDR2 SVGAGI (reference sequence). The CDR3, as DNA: TGTGCCAGCAGCCCTACGGGACTTCACACCGGGGAGCTGTTTTTT. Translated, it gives CASSPTGLHTGELFF.

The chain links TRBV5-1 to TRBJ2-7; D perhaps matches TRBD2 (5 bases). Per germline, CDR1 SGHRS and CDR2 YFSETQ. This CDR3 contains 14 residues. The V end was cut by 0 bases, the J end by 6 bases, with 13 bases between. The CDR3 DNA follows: TGCGCCAGCAGCTTGGGGGAAGCGGTGGGCGAGCAGTACTTC. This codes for CASSLGEAVGEQYF. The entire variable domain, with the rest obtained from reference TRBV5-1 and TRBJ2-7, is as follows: KAGVTQTPRYLIKTRGQQVTLSCSPISGHRSVSWYQQTPGQGLQFLFEYFSETQRNKGNFPGRFSGRQFSNSRSEMNVSTLELGDSALYLCASSLGEAVGEQYFGPGTRLTVT.

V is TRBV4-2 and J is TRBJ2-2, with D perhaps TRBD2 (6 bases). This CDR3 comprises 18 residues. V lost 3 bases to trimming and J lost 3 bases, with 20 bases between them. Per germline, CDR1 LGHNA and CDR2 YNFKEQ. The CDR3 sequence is CASSHPRRRDSDTGELFF. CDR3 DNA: TGTGCCAGCAGCCATCCCCGTCGCCGGGACTCAGACACCGGGGAGCTGTTTTTT.

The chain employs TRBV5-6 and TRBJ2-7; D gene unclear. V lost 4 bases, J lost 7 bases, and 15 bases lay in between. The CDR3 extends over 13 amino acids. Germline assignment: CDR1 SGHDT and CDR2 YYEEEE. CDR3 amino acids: CASSTSLLGEQYF. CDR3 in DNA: TGTGCCAGCAGCACCTCCCTCCTAGGGGAGCAGTACTTC.

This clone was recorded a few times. Written as DNA, the CDR3 is TGTGCCAGCAGCTTAGATTATAATTCACCCCTCCACTTT. It translates to CASSLDYNSPLHF. V is TRBV7-9 and J is TRBJ1-6; D gene uncertain. The germline V and J ends were trimmed by 1 base and 4 bases, with 2 bases remaining between them. Germline loops: CDR1 SEHNR, CDR2 FQNEAQ (reference sequence). The length of the CDR3 is 13 residues. The full variable domain, rest sourced from reference TRBV7-9 and TRBJ1-6, is DTGVSQNPRHKITKRGQNVTFRCDPISEHNRLYWYRQTLGQGPEFLTYFQNEAQLEKSRLLSDRFSAERPKGSFSTLEIQRTEQGDSAMYLCASSLDYNSPLHFGNGTRLTVT.

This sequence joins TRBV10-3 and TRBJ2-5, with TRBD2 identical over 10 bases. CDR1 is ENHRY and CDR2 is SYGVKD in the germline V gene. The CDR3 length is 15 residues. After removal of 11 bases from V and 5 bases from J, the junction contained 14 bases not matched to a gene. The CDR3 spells CASRSGGAQVETQYF. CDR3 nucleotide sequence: TGTGCCTCAAGGAGCGGGGGGGCTCAGGTGGAGACCCAGTACTTC.

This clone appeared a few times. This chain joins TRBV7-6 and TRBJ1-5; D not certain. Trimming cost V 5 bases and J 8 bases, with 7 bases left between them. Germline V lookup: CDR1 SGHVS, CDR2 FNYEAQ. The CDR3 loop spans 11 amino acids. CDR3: CASSLMKPQHF. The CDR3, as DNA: TGTGCCAGCAGCCTAATGAAGCCCCAGCATTTT.

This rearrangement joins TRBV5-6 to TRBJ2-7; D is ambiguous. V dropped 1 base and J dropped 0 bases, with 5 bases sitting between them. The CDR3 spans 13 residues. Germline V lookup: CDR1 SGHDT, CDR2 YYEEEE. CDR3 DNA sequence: TGTGCCAGCAGCTTGCAACACTCCTACGAGCAGTACTTC. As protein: CASSLQHSYEQYF.

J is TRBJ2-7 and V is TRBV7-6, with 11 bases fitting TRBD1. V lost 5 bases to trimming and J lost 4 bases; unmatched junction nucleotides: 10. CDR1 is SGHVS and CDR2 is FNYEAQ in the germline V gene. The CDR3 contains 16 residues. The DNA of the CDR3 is TGTGCCAGCAGCCCCCAAGGGGGACAGGGGGTATACGAGCAGTACTTC. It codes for CASSPQGGQGVYEQYF.

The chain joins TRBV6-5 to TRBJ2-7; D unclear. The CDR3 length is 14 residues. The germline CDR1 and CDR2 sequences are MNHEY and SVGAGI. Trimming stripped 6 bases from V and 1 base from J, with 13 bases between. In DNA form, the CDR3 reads TGTGCCAGCAGATTCGGTTTGGGTTCCTACGAGCAGTACTTC. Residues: CASRFGLGSYEQYF.